In this sample, the clone carrying this T cell receptor beta chain turned up a few times. Its antigen is still unknown. Treatment defined: approximately nine-day PBMC culture with coronavirus spike peptide pools or control peptides (ViraFEST assay). It was with about 9.5 IU/ml IL-2 and 8 to 10 ug/ml peptide pools that about 2 million PBMCs per well were cultured. From germline, CDR1 is DFQATT and CDR2 SNEGSKA (reference sequence). This CDR3 has 16 residues. V lost 0 bases, J lost 0 bases, and 12 bases lay in between. The Oncomine TCR Beta short-read assay sequenced DNA from cultured CD4+ T cells. MiXCR was run by TCRdb on the PCR reads, yielding one entry per CDR3 protein. The sample records around 7,200 distinct CDR3 sequences, roughly 55% being singletons. The sample belongs to a study of vaccination and CD4 T cells after COVID-19. Overall study context: The stimulus for the cells was overlapping spike peptides derived from SARS-CoV-2, HCoV-NL63, HCoV-OC43 and HCoV-229E.

This rearrangement joins TRBV20-1 to TRBJ1-3; D gene ambiguous. The sequenced sample consisted of CD4+ T cells from blood, cultured in vitro. The clonotype comes from a human donor who had recovered from COVID-19. The CDR3 DNA reads TGCAGTGCTAGAGACTATTCCCGGGCCTCTGGAAACACCATATATTTT. The encoded protein is CSARDYSRASGNTIYF.